The sequence of this T cell receptor (beta chain) was determined in a study of shared clonotypes between healthy human individuals. The wider study: Each donor's CD4 naive and CD4 memory cells filled three plates apiece, CD8 naive two, and CD8 memory one.

In the authors' workflow: ImmunoSEQ supplied junction-only sequences lacking quality scores, so filtering was different. Repertoires were generated with immunoSEQ multiplex PCR, while TCRdb's copy carries only in-frame clones and drops some. V and J calls and clone size are copied from that table; D and trimming were computed from the DNA. The sample has fewer than 1.8 million clones, roughly 98.5% seen once. Regarding this clone: Its cognate antigen is unknown.

This CDR3 has 17 amino acids. CDR1 is KGHSH, CDR2 LQKENI, per germline. V was clipped by 2 bases and J by 1 base; unmatched bases: 6. General study results and limits: Sampling involved blood alone; tissue repertoires likely differ. The sharing of about 5% of naive CD4 clonotypes was seen across a handful of donors.

Material: naive CD4+ T cells sorted from blood. Noted subset: CD45RA+ positively selected. The chain uses TRBV18 and TRBJ2-5; 11 positions match TRBD2. The TCR originated in a man aged 25-45 years in good health. For the CDR3, the DNA is TGTGCCAGCTCACCATTTACCGGGACTAGCGGCCAAGAGACCCAGTACTTC. Protein: CASSPFTGTSGQETQYF.